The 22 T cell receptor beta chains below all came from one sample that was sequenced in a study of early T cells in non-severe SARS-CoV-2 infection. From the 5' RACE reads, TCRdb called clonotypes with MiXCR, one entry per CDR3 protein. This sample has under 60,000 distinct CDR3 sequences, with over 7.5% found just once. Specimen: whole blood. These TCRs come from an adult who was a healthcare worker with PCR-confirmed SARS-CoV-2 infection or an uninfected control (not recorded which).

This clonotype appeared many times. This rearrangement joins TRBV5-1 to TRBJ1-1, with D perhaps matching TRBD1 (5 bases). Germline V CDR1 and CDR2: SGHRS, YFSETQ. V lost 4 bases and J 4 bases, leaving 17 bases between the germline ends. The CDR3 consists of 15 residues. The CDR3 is CASSLMTAAGTEAFF. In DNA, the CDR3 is TGCGCCAGCAGCCTCATGACAGCTGCGGGCACTGAAGCTTTCTTT.

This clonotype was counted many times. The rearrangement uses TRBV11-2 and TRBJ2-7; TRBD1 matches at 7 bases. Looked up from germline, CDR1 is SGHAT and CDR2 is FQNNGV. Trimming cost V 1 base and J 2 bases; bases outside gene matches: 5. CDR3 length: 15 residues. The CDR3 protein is CASSLGTGPTYEQYF. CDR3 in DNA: TGTGCCAGCAGCTTAGGGACAGGCCCGACCTACGAGCAGTACTTC.

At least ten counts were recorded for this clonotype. In DNA, the CDR3 is TGCGCCAGCAGCCAAGGAGCTGGGCTGGAGACCCAGTACTTC. Amino acids: CASSQGAGLETQYF. The chain joins TRBV4-1 to TRBJ2-5; D gene unclear. The CDR3 length is 14 residues. The germline V and J ends were trimmed by 1 base and 5 bases, with 11 bases remaining between them. CDR1 is MGHRA, CDR2 YSYEKL, per germline.

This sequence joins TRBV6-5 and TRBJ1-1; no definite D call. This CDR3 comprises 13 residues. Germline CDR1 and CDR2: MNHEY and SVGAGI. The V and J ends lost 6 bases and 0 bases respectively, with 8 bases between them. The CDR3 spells CASRQTMNTEAFF. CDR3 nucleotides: TGTGCCAGCAGACAGACCATGAACACTGAAGCTTTCTTT.

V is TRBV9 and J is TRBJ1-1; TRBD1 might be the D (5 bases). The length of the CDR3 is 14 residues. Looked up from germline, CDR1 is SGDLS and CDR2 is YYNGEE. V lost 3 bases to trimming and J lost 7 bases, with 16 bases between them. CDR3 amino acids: CASSGSGAGNEAFF. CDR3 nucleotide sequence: TGTGCCAGCAGCGGCAGTGGGGCAGGGAATGAAGCTTTCTTT.

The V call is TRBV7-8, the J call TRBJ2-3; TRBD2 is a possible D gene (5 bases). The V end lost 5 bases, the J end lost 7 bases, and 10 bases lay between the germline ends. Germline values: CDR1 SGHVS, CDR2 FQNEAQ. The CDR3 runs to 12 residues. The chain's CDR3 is CASSPDSNTQYF. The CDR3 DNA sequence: TGTGCCAGCAGCCCGGACTCGAATACGCAGTATTTT.

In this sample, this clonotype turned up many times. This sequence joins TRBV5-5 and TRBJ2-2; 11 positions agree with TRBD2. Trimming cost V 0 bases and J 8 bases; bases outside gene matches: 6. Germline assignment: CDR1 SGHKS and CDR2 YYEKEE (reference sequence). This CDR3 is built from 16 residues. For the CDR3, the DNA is TGTGCCAGCAGCTTGGGAGGGACTAGCGGTTCGGGGGAGCTGTTTTTT. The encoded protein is CASSLGGTSGSGELFF.

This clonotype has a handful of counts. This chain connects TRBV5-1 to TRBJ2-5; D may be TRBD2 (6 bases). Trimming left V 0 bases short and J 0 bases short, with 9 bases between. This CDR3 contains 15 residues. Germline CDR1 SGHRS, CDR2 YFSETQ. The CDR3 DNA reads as TGCGCCAGCAGCTTGGACGGGGGTGACCAAGAGACCCAGTACTTC. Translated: CASSLDGGDQETQYF. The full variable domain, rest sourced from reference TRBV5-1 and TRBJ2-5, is KAGVTQTPRYLIKTRGQQVTLSCSPISGHRSVSWYQQTPGQGLQFLFEYFSETQRNKGNFPGRFSGRQFSNSRSEMNVSTLELGDSALYLCASSLDGGDQETQYFGPGTRLLVL.

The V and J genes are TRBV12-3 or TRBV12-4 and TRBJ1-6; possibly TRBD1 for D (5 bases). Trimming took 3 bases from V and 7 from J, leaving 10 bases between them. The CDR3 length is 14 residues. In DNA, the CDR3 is TGTGCCAGCAGTTTCGAGGGGATAAATTCACCCCTCCACTTT. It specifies CASSFEGINSPLHF.

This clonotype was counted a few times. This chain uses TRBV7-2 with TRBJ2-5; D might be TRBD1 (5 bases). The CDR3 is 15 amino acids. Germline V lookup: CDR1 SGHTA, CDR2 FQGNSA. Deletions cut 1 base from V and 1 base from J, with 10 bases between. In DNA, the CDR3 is TGTGCCAGCAGCTTAGGGGGCAGGCTCCAAGAGACCCAGTACTTC. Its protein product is CASSLGGRLQETQYF.

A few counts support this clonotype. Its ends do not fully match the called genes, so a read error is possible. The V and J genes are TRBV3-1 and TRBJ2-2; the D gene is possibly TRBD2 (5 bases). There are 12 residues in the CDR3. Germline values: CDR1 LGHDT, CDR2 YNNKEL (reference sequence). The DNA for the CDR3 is TGTGCAAGCAGTCGAGGGAGCGGGGAGCTGTTTTTT. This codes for CASSRGSGELFF. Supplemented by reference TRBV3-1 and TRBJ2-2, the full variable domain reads DTAVSQTPKYLVTQMGNDKSIKCEQNLGHDTMYWYKQDSKKFLKIMFSYNNKELIINETVPNRFSPKSPDKAHLNLHINSLELGDSAVYFCASSRGSGELFFGEGSRLTVL.

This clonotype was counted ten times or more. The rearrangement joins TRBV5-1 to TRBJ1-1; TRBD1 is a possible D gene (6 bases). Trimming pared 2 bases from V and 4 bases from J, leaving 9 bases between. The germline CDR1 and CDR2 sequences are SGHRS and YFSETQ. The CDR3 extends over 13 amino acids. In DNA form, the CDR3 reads TGCGCCAGCAGCTTAAAGGGGGTCACTGAAGCTTTCTTT. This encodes CASSLKGVTEAFF. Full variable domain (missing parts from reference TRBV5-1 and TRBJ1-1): KAGVTQTPRYLIKTRGQQVTLSCSPISGHRSVSWYQQTPGQGLQFLFEYFSETQRNKGNFPGRFSGRQFSNSRSEMNVSTLELGDSALYLCASSLKGVTEAFFGQGTRLTVV.

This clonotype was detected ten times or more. CDR3 coding DNA: TGCAGCGTTGGACAGGGGAGCAATCAGCCCCAGCATTTT. Protein sequence: CSVGQGSNQPQHF. The rearrangement links TRBV29-1 to TRBJ1-5; 8 bases are shared with TRBD1. J was trimmed by 1 base and V by 4 bases; bases with no gene match: 0. Germline V gene lookup returns CDR1 SQVTM and CDR2 ANQGSEA. The length of the CDR3 is 13 residues.

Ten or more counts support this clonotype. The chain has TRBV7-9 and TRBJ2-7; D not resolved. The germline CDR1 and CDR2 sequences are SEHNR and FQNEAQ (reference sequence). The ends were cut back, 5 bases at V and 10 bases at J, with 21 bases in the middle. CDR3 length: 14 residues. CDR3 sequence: CASSRGTDIDKQYF. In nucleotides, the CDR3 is TGTGCCAGCAGCCGTGGTACCGATATAGATAAACAGTACTTC.

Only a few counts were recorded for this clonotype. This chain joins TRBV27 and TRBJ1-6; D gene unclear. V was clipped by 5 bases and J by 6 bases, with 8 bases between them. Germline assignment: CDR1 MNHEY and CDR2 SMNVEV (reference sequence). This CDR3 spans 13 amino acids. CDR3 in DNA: TGTGCCAGCAGTATCAATTTTAATTCACCCCTCCACTTT. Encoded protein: CASSINFNSPLHF.

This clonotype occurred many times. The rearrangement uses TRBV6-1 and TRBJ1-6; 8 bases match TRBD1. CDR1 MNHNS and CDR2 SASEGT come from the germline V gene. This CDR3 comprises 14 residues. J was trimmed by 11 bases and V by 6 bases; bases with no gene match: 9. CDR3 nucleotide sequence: TGTGCCAGCAGGGACAGGGCCTGGGGAACACCCCTCCACTTT. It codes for CASRDRAWGTPLHF.

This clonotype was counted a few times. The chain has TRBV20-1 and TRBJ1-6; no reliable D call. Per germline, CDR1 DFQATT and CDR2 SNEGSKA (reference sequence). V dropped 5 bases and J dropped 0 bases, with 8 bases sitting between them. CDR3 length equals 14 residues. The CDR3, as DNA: TGCAGTGCTGGCGAGAGCTCCTATAATTCACCCCTCCACTTT. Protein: CSAGESSYNSPLHF.

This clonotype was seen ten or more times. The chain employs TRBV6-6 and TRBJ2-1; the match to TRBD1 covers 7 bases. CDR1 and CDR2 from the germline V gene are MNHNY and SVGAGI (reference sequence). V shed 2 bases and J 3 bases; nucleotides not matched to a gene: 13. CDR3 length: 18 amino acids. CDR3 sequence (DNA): TGTGCCAGCAGTTACGCCTATGGACAGGATCAAGGCTACAATGAGCAGTTCTTC. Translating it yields CASSYAYGQDQGYNEQFF.

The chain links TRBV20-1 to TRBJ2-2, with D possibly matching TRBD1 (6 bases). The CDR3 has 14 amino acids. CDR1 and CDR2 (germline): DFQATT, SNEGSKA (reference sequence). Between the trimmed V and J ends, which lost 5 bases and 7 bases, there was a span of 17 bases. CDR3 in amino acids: CSAGAGARGGELFF. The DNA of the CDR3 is TGCAGTGCTGGCGCAGGGGCCAGGGGCGGGGAGCTGTTTTTT.

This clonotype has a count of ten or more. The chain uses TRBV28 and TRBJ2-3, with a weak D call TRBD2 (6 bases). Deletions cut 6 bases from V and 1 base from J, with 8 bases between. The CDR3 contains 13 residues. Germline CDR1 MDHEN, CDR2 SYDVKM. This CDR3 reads CASSTGGTDTQYF. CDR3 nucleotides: TGTGCCAGCAGCACGGGGGGCACAGATACGCAGTATTTT. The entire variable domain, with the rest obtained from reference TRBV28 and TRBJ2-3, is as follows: DVKVTQSSRYLVKRTGEKVFLECVQDMDHENMFWYRQDPGLGLRLIYFSYDVKMKEKGDIPEGYSVSREKKERFSLILESASTNQTSMYLCASSTGGTDTQYFGPGTRLTVL.

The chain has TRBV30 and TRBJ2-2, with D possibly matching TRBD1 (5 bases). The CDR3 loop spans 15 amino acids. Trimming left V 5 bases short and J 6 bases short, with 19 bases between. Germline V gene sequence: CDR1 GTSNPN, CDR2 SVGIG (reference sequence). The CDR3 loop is CAWGIGAVKAGELFF. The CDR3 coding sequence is TGTGCCTGGGGTATAGGGGCAGTTAAGGCCGGGGAGCTGTTTTTT.

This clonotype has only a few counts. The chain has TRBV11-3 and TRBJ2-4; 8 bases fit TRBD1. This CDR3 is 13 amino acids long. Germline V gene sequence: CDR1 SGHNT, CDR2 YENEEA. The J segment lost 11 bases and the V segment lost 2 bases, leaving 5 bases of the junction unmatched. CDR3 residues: CASSLRDRYFQYF. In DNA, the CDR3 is TGTGCCAGCAGCTTAAGGGACAGGTACTTTCAGTACTTC.